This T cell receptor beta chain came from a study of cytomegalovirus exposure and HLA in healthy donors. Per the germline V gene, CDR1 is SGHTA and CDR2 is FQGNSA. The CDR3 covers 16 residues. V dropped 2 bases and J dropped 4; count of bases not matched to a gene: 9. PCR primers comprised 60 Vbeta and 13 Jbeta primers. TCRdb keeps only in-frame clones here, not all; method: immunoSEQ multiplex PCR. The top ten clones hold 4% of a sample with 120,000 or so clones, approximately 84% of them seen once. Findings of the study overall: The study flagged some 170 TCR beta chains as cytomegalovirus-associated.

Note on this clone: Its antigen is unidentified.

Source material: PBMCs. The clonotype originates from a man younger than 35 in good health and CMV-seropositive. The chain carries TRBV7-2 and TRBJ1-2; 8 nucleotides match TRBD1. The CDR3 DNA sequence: TGTGCCAGCAGCTTACAGACAGGGGCCTTGGCCTATGGCTACACCTTC. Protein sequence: CASSLQTGALAYGYTF.